This TCR beta chain was profiled in a study of CXCR3-negative and CXCR3-positive naive CD8 T cells. This CDR3 spans 19 amino acids. Germline lookup yields CDR1 LGHNA and CDR2 YSLEER. A note on this clonotype: Its antigen remains unknown.

Notes on the study in general: Similar TRBV-TRBJ usage characterized naive CXCR3-negative and CXCR3-positive cells; memory cells differed.

UMI-labeled 5' RACE yielded the TRB cDNA libraries. TCRdb reprocessed the 5' RACE reads; each CDR3 protein has one entry and no DNA is given. The sample table sets out tens of thousands of distinct CDR3 sequences. Identification of naive CD8+ T cells rested on CD45RO-CCR7+CD27+CD95- status. The V gene is TRBV4-3, the J gene TRBJ2-7; TCRdb's D call of TRBD2 is untestable without DNA. Sequencing was carried out using naive CXCR3- CD8+ T cells from blood. Indicated subset: CD45RO-CCR7+CD27+CD95- naive CD8+ T cells lacking CXCR3 (TNR3-). The sequence was obtained from a human donor in good health. Some clones in this sample may be carry-over from other donors' samples. This CDR3 is CASSQVGGLGDGGWYEQYF.